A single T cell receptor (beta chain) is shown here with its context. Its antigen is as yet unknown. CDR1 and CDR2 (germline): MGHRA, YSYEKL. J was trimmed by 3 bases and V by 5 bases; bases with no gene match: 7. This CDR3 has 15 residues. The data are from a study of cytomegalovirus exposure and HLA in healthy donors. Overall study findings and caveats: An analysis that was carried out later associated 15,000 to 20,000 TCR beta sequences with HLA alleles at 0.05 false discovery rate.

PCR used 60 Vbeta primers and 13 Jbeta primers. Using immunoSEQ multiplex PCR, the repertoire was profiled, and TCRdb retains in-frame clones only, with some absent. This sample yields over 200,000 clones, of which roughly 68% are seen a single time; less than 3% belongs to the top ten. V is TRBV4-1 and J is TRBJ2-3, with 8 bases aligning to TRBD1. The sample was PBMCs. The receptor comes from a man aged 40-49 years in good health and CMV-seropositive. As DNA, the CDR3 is TGCGCCAGCAGCTTCCAGGACAGGGAAACAGATACGCAGTATTTT. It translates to CASSFQDRETDTQYF.